The clone carrying this TCR beta chain has only a few counts. The target antigen is unknown. Of the isolated RNA, all was reverse transcribed, and so the sequenced material was expressed TCRB transcripts. Data came from immunoSEQ multiplex PCR; TCRdb stores just in-frame clones and leaves some out. The table lists some 350,000 clones, approximately 12% of them singletons. Via CD45RO/CCR7/CD25/CD127/CD95/CD27, cells of the CD4+ naive, central memory, regulatory and stem cell-like memory subsets were sorted. This record belongs to a study of beta chain features in type 1 diabetes. General study results and limits: Significant though moderate, a shortening of TCRB CDR3s appeared in all four CD4+ subsets of Type 1 diabetes patients. Naive, central memory and Treg TCRB repertoires seemed to resemble each other more closely in patients than they did in healthy donors. Possible PCR preference for shorter templates applied equally to patients and controls.

V lost 5 bases and J 4 bases, leaving 13 bases between the germline ends. Per the germline V gene, CDR1 is SGHTA and CDR2 is FQGNSA. The CDR3 sequence is 14 residues long. V gene TRBV7-2 combines with J gene TRBJ2-3, with D hard to call. Sequenced: naive CD4+ T cells from blood. This clonotype was obtained from a woman between 18 and 30 years old with type 1 diabetes. CDR3 sequence (DNA): TGTGCCAGCAGCCCAAGGCTAGGCCCAGATACGCAGTATTTT. It yields the protein CASSPRLGPDTQYF.